Sample share makes the clone carrying this T cell receptor (beta chain) medium-sized. The data originate from a study of T cells after yellow fever vaccination. Study background: By means of CD3, CD45RA, CCR7 and CD95, the EM, EMRA, CM and Tscm memory subsets were sorted.

The study, taken as a whole, reports: Abundant clonotypes from the bulk population could get into FACS-sorted repertoires as contaminants. Re-detected after boosting: most primary clones, about 95% of CD4 and roughly 90% of CD8.

TCRdb re-called the 5' RACE reads with MiXCR, one entry per CDR3 protein. The sample includes tens of thousands of distinct CDR3 sequences, 3.4% of them seen just once. The CDR3 contains 13 residues. Trimming left V 0 bases short and J 8 bases short, with 10 bases between. Germline V CDR1 and CDR2: MNHEY, SVGAGI. The gene calls are TRBV6-5 and TRBJ1-2, with D perhaps matching TRBD1 (5 bases). Material: PBMCs, either bulk or a sorted T-cell subset (CD4+, CD8+, memory, or dextramer-sorted; not recorded which), obtained roughly 47 days after the first yellow fever vaccination. This clonotype was obtained from a man aged 18 to 29 who received the YFV17D yellow fever vaccine. CDR3 DNA: TGTGCCAGCAGTTACTCACGGGGCCGGGGCTACACCTTC. It translates to CASSYSRGRGYTF.